Detailed here is one TCR beta chain. Antigen unknown. PCR amplification relied on 60 Vbeta primers (plus 13 Jbeta primers). Data came from immunoSEQ multiplex PCR; TCRdb stores just in-frame clones and leaves some out. In the table there are fewer than 250,000 clones, 65% to 85% of which are singletons. V shed 6 bases and J shed 0 bases, with 11 bases lying between them. The CDR3 is 14 amino acids. CDR1 and CDR2 (germline): SGHDN, FVKESK. The data stem from a study of cytomegalovirus exposure and HLA in healthy donors. Findings and limits, study-wide: When a later analysis compared HLA-associated TCR beta chains with equally common others, the HLA-associated chains turned out to be more clonally expanded and to have lower generation probabilities. Reportedly, cytomegalovirus status was diagnosed with high sensitivity and specificity. For most TCR beta V segments, an earlier analysis put the productive rate at about 87% or about 30% of the time. According to the study, 160 or so TCR beta chains were cytomegalovirus-associated.

V usage is TRBV14 and J usage is TRBJ1-2; no firm D call. The TCR sequence derives from a woman aged 18-30 years in good health and CMV-seronegative. Material: PBMCs. The CDR3: CASSLSGANYGYTF. As DNA, the CDR3 is TGTGCCAGCAGTCTTTCGGGAGCTAACTATGGCTACACCTTC.